The source of this T cell receptor beta chain is a study of T cell responses to AZD1222 COVID-19 vaccine. The study's findings and limits: The study reported that nearly half of spike-specific TCRs target unmutated variant regions. Only six or seven AZD1222 recipients tested seropositive at baseline. With two AZD1222 doses given, Spike-specific TCR breadth and depth both rose. Regions 160-218 and 743-854 held dominance among vaccine-associated CD4 TCRs, which spanned spike.

With regard to this clone: Its target is not known.

Using immunoSEQ multiplex PCR, the repertoire was profiled, and TCRdb retains in-frame clones only, with some absent. Among 85,000 to 130,000 clones listed, roughly 87% were seen once. The junction had 7 bases not matched to a gene; V was cut back by 2 bases and J by 9 bases. Germline values: CDR1 SQVTM, CDR2 ANQGSEA. CDR3 length equals 14 residues. The material was peripheral blood, obtained 28 days after the second AZD1222 dose. The TCR comes from an adult who received the AZD1222 COVID-19 vaccine. The chain combines TRBV29-1 with TRBJ2-1; 10 bases match TRBD1. CDR3: CSVERDRGFGEQFF. For the CDR3, the DNA is TGCAGCGTTGAACGGGACAGGGGTTTCGGTGAGCAGTTCTTC.